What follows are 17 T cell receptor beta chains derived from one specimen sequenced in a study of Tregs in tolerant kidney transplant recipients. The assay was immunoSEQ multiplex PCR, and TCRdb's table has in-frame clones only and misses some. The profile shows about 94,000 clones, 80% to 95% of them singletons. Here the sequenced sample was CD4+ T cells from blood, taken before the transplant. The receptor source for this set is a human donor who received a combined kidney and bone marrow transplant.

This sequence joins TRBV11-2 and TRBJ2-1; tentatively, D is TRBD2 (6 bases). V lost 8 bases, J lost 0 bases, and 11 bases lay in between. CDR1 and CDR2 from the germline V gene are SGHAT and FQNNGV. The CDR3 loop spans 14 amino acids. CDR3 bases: TGTGCCAGCTCGGTCGGGAGCTCCTACAATGAGCAGTTCTTC. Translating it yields CASSVGSSYNEQFF.

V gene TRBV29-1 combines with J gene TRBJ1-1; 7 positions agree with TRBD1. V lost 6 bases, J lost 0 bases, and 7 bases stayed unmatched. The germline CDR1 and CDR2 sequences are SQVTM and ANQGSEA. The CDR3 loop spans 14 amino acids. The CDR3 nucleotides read TGCAGCGTCCCCCAGGGGGAATTGAACACTGAAGCTTTCTTT. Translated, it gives CSVPQGELNTEAFF.

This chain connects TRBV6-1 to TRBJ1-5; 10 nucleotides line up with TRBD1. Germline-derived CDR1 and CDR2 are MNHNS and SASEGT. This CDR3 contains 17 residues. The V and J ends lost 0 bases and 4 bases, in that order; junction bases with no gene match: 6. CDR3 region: CASSEAGTGAENQPQHF. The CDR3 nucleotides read TGTGCCAGCAGTGAAGCCGGGACAGGGGCTGAAAATCAGCCCCAGCATTTT.

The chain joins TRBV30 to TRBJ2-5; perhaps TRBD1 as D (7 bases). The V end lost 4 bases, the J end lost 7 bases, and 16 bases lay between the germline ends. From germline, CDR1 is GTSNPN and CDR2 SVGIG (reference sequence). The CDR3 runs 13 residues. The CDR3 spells CAWTGGSGGTQYF. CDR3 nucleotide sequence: TGTGCCTGGACAGGGGGGTCCGGGGGGACCCAGTACTTC.

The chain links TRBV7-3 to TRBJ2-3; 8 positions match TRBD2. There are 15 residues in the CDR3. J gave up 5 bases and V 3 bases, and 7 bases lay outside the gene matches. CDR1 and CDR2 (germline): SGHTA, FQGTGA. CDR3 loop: CASSFSGERGDTQYF. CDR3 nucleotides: TGTGCCAGCAGCTTTAGCGGGGAGAGGGGAGATACGCAGTATTTT.

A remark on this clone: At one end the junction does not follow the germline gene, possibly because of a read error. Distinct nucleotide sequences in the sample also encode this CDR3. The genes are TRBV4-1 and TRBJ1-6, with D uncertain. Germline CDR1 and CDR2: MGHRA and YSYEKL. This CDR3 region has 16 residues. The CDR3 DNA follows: TGCGCCAGCAGCCAAGATTTCCTGTACTATAATTCCCCCCTCCACTTT. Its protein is CASSQDFLYYNSPLHF.

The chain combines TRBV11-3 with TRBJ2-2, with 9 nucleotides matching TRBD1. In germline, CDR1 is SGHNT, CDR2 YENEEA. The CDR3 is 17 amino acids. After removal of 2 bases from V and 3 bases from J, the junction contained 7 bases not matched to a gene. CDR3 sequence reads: CASSLSLGQGYTGELFF. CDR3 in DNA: TGTGCCAGCAGCTTATCTTTGGGACAGGGATACACCGGGGAGCTGTTTTTT.

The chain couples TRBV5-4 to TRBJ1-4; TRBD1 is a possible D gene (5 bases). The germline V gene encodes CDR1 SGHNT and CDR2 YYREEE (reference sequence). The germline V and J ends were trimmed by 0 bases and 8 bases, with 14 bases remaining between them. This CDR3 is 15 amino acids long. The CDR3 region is CASSLEQGRGEKLFF. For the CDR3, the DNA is TGTGCCAGCAGCTTGGAGCAGGGTCGAGGCGAAAAACTGTTTTTT.

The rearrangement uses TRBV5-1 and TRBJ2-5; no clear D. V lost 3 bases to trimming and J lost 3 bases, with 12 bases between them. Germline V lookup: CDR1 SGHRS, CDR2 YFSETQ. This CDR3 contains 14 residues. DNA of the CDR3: TGCGCCAGCAGCTCCCTGACTGCCGAAGAGACCCAGTACTTC. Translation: CASSSLTAEETQYF.

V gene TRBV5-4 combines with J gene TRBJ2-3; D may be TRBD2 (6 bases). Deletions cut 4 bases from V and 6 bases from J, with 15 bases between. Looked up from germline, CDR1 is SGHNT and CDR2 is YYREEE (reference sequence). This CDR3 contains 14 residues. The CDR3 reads CASSDATRGDTQYF. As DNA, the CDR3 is TGTGCCAGCAGCGACGCTACTCGGGGGGATACGCAGTATTTT.

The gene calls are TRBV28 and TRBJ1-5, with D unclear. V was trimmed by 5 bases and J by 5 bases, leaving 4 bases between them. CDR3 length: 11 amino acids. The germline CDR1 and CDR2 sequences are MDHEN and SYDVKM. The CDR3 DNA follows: TGTGCCAGCAGTCAATATCAGCCCCAGCATTTT. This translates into CASSQYQPQHF.

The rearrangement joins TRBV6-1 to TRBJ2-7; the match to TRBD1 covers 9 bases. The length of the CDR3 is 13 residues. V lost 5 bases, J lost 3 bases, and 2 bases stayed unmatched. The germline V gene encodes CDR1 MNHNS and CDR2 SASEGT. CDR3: CASSRQGDYEQYF. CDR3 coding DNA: TGTGCCAGCAGTCGACAGGGGGACTACGAGCAGTACTTC.

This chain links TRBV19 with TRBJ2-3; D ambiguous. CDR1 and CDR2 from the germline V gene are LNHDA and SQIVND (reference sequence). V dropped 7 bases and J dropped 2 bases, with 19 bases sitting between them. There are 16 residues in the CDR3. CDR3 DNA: TGTGCCAGTACTCCAGACTCCATTACGGCCACAGATACGCAGTATTTT. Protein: CASTPDSITATDTQYF.

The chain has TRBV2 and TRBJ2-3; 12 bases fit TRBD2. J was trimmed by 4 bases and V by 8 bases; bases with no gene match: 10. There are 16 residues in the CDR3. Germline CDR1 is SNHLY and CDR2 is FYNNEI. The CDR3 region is CASLVRTSGIADTQYF. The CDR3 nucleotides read TGTGCCAGCTTGGTAAGGACTAGCGGGATCGCAGATACGCAGTATTTT.

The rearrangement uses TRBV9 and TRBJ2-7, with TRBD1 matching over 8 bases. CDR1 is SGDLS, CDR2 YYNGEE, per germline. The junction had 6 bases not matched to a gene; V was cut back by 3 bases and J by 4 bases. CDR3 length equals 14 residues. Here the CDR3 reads CASSAQGAGYEQYF. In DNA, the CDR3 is TGTGCCAGCAGCGCTCAGGGGGCCGGGTACGAGCAGTACTTC.

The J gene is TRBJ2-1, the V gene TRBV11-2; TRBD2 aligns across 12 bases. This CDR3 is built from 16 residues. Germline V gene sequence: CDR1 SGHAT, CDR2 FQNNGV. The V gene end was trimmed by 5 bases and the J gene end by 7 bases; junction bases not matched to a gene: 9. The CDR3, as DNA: TGTGCCAGCAGCCCGCGACTAGCGGGAGCCGTAAATGAGCAGTTCTTC. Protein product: CASSPRLAGAVNEQFF.

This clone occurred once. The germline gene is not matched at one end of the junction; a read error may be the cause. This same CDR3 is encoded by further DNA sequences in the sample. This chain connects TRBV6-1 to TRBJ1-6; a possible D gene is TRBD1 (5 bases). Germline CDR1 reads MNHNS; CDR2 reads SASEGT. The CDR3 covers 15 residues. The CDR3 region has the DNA TGTGCCAGCAGTGAAGGACAGATCTATAATTCCCCCCTCCACTTT. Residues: CASSEGQIYNSPLHF.